A single sample is the source of the 6 T cell receptor beta chains below, sequenced in a study of blood T cell repertoires in COVID-19. The assay was immunoSEQ multiplex PCR, and TCRdb's table has in-frame clones only and misses some. The repertoire holds roughly 230,000 clones, with approximately 84% as singletons. The sample was peripheral blood. These receptors were collected from a man aged 35 to 55 with acute or convalescent COVID-19.

J is TRBJ1-4 and V is TRBV7-9; 9 bases match TRBD1. CDR3 length equals 12 residues. Trimming cost V 5 bases and J 10 bases; bases outside gene matches: 2. CDR1 and CDR2 from the germline V gene are SEHNR and FQNEAQ (reference sequence). The CDR3 sequence is CASSPGQGKLFF. DNA of the CDR3: TGTGCCAGCAGCCCGGGACAGGGAAAACTGTTTTTT.

The V and J genes are TRBV5-1 and TRBJ2-7; D gene ambiguous. The CDR3 runs to 14 residues. Germline V CDR1 and CDR2: SGHRS, YFSETQ. Trimming pared 0 bases from V and 4 bases from J, leaving 11 bases between. The CDR3 loop is CASSLVVADYEQYF. The CDR3 DNA is TGCGCCAGCAGCTTGGTCGTAGCCGATTACGAGCAGTACTTC.

The chain is built from TRBV6-2 or TRBV6-3 and TRBJ2-3, with 9 bases matching TRBD2. There are 17 residues in the CDR3. Germline CDR1 reads MNHEY; CDR2 reads SVGEGT. V dropped 0 bases and J dropped 3; count of bases not matched to a gene: 7. DNA for the CDR3: TGTGCCAGCAGTTACTCGGTACAGGCGGGGGGGACAGATACGCAGTATTTT. Encoded protein: CASSYSVQAGGTDTQYF.

This clone was recorded only once. The genes are TRBV28 and TRBJ1-4; D gene uncertain. Germline V lookup: CDR1 MDHEN, CDR2 SYDVKM. The CDR3 contains 12 residues. The V gene lost 6 bases and the J gene lost 5 bases, with 7 bases spanning the gap. CDR3 amino acids: CASRASNEKLFF. CDR3 sequence (DNA): TGTGCCAGCAGGGCCTCGAATGAAAAACTGTTTTTT.

This clone was picked up one time. The chain employs TRBV7-3 and TRBJ1-1; no firm D call. There are 14 residues in the CDR3. Germline assignment: CDR1 SGHTA and CDR2 FQGTGA. V gave up 2 bases and J gave up 3 bases, with 10 bases separating them. Written as DNA, the CDR3 is TGTGCCAGCAGCTTAGGGAGGAGGGACACTGAAGCTTTCTTT. Its translation: CASSLGRRDTEAFF.

This chain links TRBV10-2 with TRBJ1-1, with 9 bases fitting TRBD1. Germline V gives CDR1 WSHSY, CDR2 SAAADI. V lost 3 bases to trimming and J lost 5 bases; unmatched junction nucleotides: 1. CDR3 length: 13 residues. The CDR3 coding sequence is TGCGCCAGCAGTGAACAGGGGGCGACTGAAGCTTTCTTT. Translated, it gives CASSEQGATEAFF.